The subject of this entry is one TCR beta chain. The data originate from a study of control samples from healthy donors and cancer patients. Sequenced by immunoSEQ multiplex PCR; TCRdb stores in-frame clones only, minus some. There are 150,000 to 200,000 clones in the sample; approximately 95% occur only once, and 1.4% to 1.5% lies in the top ten. The CDR3 loop spans 13 amino acids. From germline, CDR1 is SGHDT and CDR2 YYEEEE. V lost 0 bases, J lost 10 bases, and 11 bases lay in between. The sample comprised blood. The sequence derives from a man between 18 and 35 years old in good health. This sequence joins TRBV5-6 and TRBJ2-1; D is ambiguous. CDR3 in DNA: TGTGCCAGCAGCTTGGAACACTCTTGGGAGCAGTTCTTC. Protein sequence: CASSLEHSWEQFF.